The present T cell receptor beta chain was sequenced within a study of blood T cell repertoires in COVID-19. The wider study: Samples taken during acute and convalescent COVID-19 were collected in the United States, Italy and Spain. PBMCs, B-cell-depleted T cells, or T cells were the source of the cDNA or gDNA that made up the material.

This CDR3 is 14 amino acids long. V was cut by 5 bases and J by 3 bases, with 13 bases left in between. Germline assignment: CDR1 SGHVS and CDR2 FQNEAQ. As handled by the study authors: Amplification with reference gene primers provided the estimates of nucleated cell counts. The table came from immunoSEQ multiplex PCR; TCRdb's copy has only in-frame clones and leaves some out. V, J and clone size reflect that table, while D and trimming were determined from the DNA. The sample lists about 90,000 clones, about 89% seen once, with roughly 15% in the top ten. Source material: peripheral blood. This chain uses TRBV7-8 with TRBJ2-5; D may correspond to TRBD1 or TRBD2 (5 bases each). This receptor was taken from a human donor in a cohort sampled during active COVID-19. CDR3 region: CASSRGWGEETQYF. The CDR3 nucleotides read TGTGCCAGCAGCCGGGGCTGGGGAGAAGAGACCCAGTACTTC.